This T cell receptor beta chain was recovered during a study of cytomegalovirus exposure and HLA in healthy donors. Study outcomes and limitations: In a later analysis, V- and J-gene trimming of beta chains associated with a DCLRE1C missense variant, replicated independently.

Per the germline V gene, CDR1 is SGHTA and CDR2 is FQGNSA. V lost 5 bases to trimming and J lost 2 bases, with 9 bases between them. The CDR3 consists of 13 residues. Amplification used 60 Vbeta primers and 13 Jbeta primers. Sequenced by immunoSEQ multiplex PCR; TCRdb stores in-frame clones only, minus some. Among about 110,000 clones, about 81% were seen once, and the ten largest hold 2.5% to 3%. This clone came up a few times. The antigen remains undetermined. The genes are TRBV7-2 and TRBJ1-2, with TRBD1 as a possible D gene (6 bases). Specimen: PBMCs. The TCR sequence derives from a male donor in good health and CMV-seropositive. The CDR3: CASSMTGNYGYTF. The CDR3 DNA sequence: TGTGCCAGCAGCATGACAGGAAACTATGGCTACACCTTC.